A selection of T cell receptor beta chains follows, all from one sample in a study of CD8 T cells in ankylosing spondylitis. TCRdb re-derived calls from the 5' RACE reads in MiXCR, one entry per CDR3 protein. The sample carries about 210,000 distinct CDR3 sequences, roughly 8.2% recorded once. The sequenced sample was blood, either unsorted or a sorted T cell fraction (not recorded which). The receptor source for this set is a female donor with ankylosing spondylitis or in good health (not recorded which). Both conserved end residues are part of each CDR3. The listing skips clone size in some rows; elsewhere it reads once, few, many or a size class.

j_call | cdr3_length | clone_size | v_call | cdr3_aa
TRBJ1-1 | 14 | many | TRBV18 | CASSPYATFTEAFF
TRBJ2-1 | 12 | many | TRBV29-1 | CSAPDFHNEQFF
TRBJ2-1 | 11 | - | TRBV12-3/TRBV12-4 | CASSFLNEQFF
TRBJ2-7 | 14 | few | TRBV7-6 | CASSLRQGASEQYF
TRBJ2-1 | 18 | many | TRBV3-1 | CASSQGSGSSLSYNEQFF
TRBJ2-5 | 14 | many | TRBV6-2/TRBV6-3 | CASSLSQLGETQYF
TRBJ2-7 | 12 | many | TRBV12-3/TRBV12-4 | CASSSRQSEQYF
TRBJ2-1 | 16 | many | TRBV5-1 | CASSWGGDYGLDEQFF
TRBJ2-3 | 16 | - | TRBV7-2 | CATTPISGPPGDTQYF
TRBJ1-1 | 10 | many | TRBV29-1 | CSYMNTEAFF
TRBJ2-5 | 14 | many | TRBV7-7 | CASSPSAAQETQYF
TRBJ1-5 | 15 | - | TRBV6-2/TRBV6-3 | CASRPTGEGNQPQHF
TRBJ2-1 | 16 | many | TRBV9 | CASSVESGRGEDEQFF
TRBJ2-5 | 15 | many | TRBV30 | CAWSGVLAGVETQYF
TRBJ2-5 | 18 | many | TRBV7-6 | CASSKSPGLAVTGETQYF
TRBJ1-3 | 12 | - | TRBV7-6 | CASRGQGNTIYF
TRBJ1-1 | 12 | few | TRBV7-9 | CASSSWATEAFF
TRBJ2-5 | 15 | many | TRBV18 | CASSSWDREGETQYF
TRBJ1-3 | 15 | many | TRBV3-1 | CASSQGGGSLHTIYF
TRBJ1-1 | 14 | many | TRBV19 | CASSTGQRYTEAFF
TRBJ2-1 | 15 | few | TRBV12-5 | CASAPKGGANNEQFF
TRBJ1-5 | 17 | many | TRBV12-5 | CASGLAPPGVENQPQHF
TRBJ2-3 | 15 | many | TRBV20-1 | CSARSLDGGGDTQYF
TRBJ2-1 | 19 | many | TRBV7-8 | CASSAGPWGSEVDYNEQFF
TRBJ2-3 | 15 | many | TRBV6-2/TRBV6-3 | CASSIRTSGVDTQYF
TRBJ1-2 | 13 | many | TRBV18 | CASSHQDTYGYTF
TRBJ2-7 | 14 | many | TRBV29-1 | CSVSGSGWNYEQYF